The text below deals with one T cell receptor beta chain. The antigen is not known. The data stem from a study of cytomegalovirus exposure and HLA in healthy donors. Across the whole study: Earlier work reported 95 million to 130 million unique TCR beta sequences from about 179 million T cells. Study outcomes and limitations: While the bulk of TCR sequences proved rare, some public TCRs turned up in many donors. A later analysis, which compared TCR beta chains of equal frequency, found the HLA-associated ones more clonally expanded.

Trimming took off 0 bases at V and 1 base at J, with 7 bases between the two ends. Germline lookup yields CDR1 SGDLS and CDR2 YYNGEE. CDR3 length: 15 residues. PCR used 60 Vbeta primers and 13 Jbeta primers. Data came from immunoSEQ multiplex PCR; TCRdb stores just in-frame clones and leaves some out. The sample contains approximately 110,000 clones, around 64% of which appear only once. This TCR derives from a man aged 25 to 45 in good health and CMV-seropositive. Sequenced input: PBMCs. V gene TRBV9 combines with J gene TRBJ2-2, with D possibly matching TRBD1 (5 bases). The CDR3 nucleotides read TGTGCCAGCAGCGTAGGAGGACAGAACACCGGGGAGCTGTTTTTT. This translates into CASSVGGQNTGELFF.